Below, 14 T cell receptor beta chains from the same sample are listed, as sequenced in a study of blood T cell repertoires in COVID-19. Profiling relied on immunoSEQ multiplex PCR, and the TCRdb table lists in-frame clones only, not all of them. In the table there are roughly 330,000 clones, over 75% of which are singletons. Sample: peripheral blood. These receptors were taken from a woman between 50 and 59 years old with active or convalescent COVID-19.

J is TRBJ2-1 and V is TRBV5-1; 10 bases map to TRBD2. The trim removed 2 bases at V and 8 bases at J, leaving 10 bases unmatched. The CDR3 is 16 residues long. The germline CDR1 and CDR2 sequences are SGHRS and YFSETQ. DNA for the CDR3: TGCGCCAGCAGCTTCGCGTCTAGCGGGAGTGTAGATGAGCAGTTCTTC. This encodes CASSFASSGSVDEQFF.

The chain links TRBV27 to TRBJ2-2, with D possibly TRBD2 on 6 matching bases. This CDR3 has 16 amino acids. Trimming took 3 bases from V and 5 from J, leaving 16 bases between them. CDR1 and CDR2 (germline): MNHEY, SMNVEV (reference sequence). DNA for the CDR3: TGTGCCAGCAGTTTCGGAATCCCCGGGGGAACCGGGGAGCTGTTTTTT. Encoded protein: CASSFGIPGGTGELFF.

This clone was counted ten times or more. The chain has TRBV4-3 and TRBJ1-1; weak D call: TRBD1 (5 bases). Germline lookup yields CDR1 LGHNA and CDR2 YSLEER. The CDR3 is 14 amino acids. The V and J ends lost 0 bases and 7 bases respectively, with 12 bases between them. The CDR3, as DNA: TGCGCCAGCAGCCAAGATCCCAGGGTTGGTGAAGCTTTCTTT. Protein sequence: CASSQDPRVGEAFF.

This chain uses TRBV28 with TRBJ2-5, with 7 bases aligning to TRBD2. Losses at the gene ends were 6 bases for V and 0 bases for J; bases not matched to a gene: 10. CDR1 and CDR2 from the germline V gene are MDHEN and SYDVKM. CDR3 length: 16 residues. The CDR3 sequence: CASRGRDLADQETQYF. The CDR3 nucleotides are TGTGCCAGCAGGGGGAGGGACCTAGCGGACCAAGAGACCCAGTACTTC.

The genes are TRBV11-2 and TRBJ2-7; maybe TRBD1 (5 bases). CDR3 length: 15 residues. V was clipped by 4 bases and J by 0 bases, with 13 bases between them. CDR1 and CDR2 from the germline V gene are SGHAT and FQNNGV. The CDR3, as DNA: TGTGCCAGCAGCTCTTGGGGCGGTTCCTCCTACGAGCAGTACTTC. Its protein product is CASSSWGGSSYEQYF.

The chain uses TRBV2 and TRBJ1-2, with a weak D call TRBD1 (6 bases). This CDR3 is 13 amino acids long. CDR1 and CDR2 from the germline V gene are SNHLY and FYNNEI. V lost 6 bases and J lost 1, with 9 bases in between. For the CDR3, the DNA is TGTGCCAGCAGCGGACAGCGTAACTATGGCTACACCTTC. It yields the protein CASSGQRNYGYTF. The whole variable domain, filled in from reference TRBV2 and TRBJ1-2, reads EPEVTQTPSHQVTQMGQEVILRCVPISNHLYFYWYRQILGQKVEFLVSFYNNEISEKSEIFDDQFSVERPDGSNFTLKIRSTKLEDSAMYFCASSGQRNYGYTFGSGTRLTVV.

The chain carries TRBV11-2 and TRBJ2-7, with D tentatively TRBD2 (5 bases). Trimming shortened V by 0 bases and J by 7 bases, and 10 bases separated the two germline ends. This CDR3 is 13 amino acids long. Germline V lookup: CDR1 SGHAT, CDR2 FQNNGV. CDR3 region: CASSLDPRGEQYF. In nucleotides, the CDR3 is TGTGCCAGCAGCTTAGATCCTCGGGGTGAGCAGTACTTC.

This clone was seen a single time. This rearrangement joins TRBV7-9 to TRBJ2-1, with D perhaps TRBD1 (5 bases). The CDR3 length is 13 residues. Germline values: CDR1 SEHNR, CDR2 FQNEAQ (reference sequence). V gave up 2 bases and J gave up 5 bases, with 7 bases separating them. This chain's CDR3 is CASSLIRDNEQFF. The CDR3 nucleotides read TGTGCCAGCAGCTTAATCAGGGACAATGAGCAGTTCTTC.

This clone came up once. CDR3 sequence: CATSRDPLTSGRGNEQFF. CDR3 bases: TGTGCCACCAGCAGAGACCCCCTTACTAGCGGGAGGGGTAATGAGCAGTTCTTC. The chain uses TRBV15 and TRBJ2-1, with 13 bases lining up with TRBD2. The CDR3 totals 18 residues. Germline values: CDR1 LNHNV, CDR2 YYDKDF (reference sequence). Trimming took 0 bases from V and 7 from J; bases not matched to a gene: 9.

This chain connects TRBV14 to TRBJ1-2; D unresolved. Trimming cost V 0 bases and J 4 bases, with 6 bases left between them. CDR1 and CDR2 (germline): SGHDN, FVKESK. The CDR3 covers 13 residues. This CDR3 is CASSQDRGYGYTF. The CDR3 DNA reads TGTGCCAGCAGCCAAGATCGAGGCTATGGCTACACCTTC.

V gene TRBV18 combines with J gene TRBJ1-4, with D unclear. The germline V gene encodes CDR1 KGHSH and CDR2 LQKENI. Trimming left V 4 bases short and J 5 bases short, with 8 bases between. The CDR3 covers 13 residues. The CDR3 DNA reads TGTGCCAGCTCACTGTCAGAAAATGAAAAACTGTTTTTT. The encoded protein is CASSLSENEKLFF.

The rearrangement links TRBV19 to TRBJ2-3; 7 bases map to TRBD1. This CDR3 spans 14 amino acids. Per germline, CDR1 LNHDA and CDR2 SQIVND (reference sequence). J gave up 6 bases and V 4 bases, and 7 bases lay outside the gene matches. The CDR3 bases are TGTGCCAGTAGTACCCACAGGGGCGGCGATACGCAGTATTTT. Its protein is CASSTHRGGDTQYF.

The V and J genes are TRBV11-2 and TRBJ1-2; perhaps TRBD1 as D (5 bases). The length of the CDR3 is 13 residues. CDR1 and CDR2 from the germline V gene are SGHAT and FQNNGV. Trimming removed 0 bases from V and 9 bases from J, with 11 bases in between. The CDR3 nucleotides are TGTGCCAGCAGCTTAGAGGGGAGGGGCCGCTACACCTTC. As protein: CASSLEGRGRYTF.

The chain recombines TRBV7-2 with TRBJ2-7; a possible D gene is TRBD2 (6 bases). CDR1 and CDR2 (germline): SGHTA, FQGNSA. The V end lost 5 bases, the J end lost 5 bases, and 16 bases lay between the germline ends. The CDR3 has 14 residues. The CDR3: CASSRDSYLDEQYF. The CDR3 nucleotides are TGTGCCAGCAGCCGGGACTCCTATCTGGACGAGCAGTACTTC. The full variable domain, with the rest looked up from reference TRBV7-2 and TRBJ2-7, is GAGVSQSPSNKVTEKGKDVELRCDPISGHTALYWYRQSLGQGLEFLIYFQGNSAPDKSGLPSDRFSAERTGGSVSTLTIQRTQQEDSAVYLCASSRDSYLDEQYFGPGTRLTVT.